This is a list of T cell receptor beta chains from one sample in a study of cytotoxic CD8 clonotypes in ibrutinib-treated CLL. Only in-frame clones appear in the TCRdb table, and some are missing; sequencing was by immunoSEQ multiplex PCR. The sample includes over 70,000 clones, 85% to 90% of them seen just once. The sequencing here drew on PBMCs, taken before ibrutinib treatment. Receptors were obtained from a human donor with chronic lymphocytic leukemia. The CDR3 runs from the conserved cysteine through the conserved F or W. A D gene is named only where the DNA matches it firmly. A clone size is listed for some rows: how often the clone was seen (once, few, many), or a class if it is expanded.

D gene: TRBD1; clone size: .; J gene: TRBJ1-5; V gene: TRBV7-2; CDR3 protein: CASSLGGQGFQPQHF; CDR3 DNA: TGTGCCAGCAGCTTAGGGGGACAGGGCTTTCAGCCCCAGCATTTT
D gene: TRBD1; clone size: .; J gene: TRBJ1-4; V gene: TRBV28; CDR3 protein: CASTSRPPGQARKLFF; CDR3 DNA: TGTGCCAGCACCAGCCGCCCACCGGGACAGGCAAGGAAACTGTTTTTT
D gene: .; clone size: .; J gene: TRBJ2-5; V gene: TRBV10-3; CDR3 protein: CAISDLWRKETQYF; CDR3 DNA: TGTGCCATCAGTGACTTGTGGCGGAAAGAGACCCAGTACTTC
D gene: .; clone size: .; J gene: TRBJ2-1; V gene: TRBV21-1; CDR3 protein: CASSKAGTGFPSYNEQFF; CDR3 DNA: TGTGCCAGCAGCAAAGCTGGGACAGGGTTTCCATCCTACAATGAGCAGTTCTTC
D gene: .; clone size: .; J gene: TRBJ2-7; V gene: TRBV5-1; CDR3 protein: CASSLAYEQYF; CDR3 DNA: TGCGCCAGCAGCTTGGCCTACGAGCAGTACTTC
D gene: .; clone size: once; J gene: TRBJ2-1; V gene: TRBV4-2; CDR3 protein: CASSQAGLYNEQFF; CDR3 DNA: TGTGCCAGCAGCCAAGCGGGACTCTACAATGAGCAGTTCTTC
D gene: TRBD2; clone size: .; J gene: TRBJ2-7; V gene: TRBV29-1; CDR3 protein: CSAEGLAGDYEQYF; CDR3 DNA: TGCAGCGCCGAGGGACTAGCGGGAGACTACGAGCAGTACTTC
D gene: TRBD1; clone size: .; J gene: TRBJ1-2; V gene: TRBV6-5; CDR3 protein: CASRRTGADGYTF; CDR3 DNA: TGTGCCAGCAGAAGGACAGGGGCCGATGGCTACACCTTC
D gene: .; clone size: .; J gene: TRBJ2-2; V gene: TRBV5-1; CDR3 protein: CASSLQPGQEFPGGRGIGELFF; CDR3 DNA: TGCGCCAGCAGCCTTCAACCGGGACAGGAGTTCCCTGGCGGGAGAGGGATCGGGGAGCTGTTTTTT
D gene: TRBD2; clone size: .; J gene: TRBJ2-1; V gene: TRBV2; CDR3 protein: CASREASGSLYNEQFF; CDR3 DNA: TGTGCCAGCAGAGAGGCTAGCGGGAGTCTGTACAATGAGCAGTTCTTC
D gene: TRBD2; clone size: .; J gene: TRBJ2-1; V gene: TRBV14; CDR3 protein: CASSQREIYNEQFF; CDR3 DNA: TGTGCCAGCAGCCAGCGGGAGATCTACAATGAGCAGTTCTTC
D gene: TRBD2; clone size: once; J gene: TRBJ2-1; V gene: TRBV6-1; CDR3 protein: CASSGGLADSYNEQFF; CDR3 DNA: TGTGCCAGCAGTGGGGGACTAGCGGACTCCTACAATGAGCAGTTCTTC
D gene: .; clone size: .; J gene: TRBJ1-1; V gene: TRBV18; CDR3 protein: CASSPSGGTEAFF; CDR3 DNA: TGTGCCAGCTCACCATCAGGAGGTACTGAAGCTTTCTTT
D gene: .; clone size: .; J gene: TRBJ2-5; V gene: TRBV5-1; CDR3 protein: CASSDLGQSGETQYF; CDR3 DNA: TGCGCCAGCAGCGACCTTGGACAAAGCGGAGAGACCCAGTACTTC
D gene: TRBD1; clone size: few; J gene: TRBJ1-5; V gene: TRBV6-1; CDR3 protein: CASNTGENQPQHF; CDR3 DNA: TGTGCCAGCAACACAGGGGAGAATCAGCCCCAGCATTTT
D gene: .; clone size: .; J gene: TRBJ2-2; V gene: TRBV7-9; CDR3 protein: CASSLAGAELFF; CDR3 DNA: TGTGCCAGCAGCTTAGCTGGGGCTGAGCTGTTTTTT
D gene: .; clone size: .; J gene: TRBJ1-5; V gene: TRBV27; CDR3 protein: CASRLTGPGGNQPQHF; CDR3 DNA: TGTGCCAGCAGACTCACAGGGCCCGGGGGCAATCAGCCCCAGCATTTT
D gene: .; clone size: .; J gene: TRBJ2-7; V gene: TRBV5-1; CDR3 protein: CASTSSSIASYEQYF; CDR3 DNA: TGCGCCAGCACTTCCTCATCGATAGCTTCCTACGAGCAGTACTTC
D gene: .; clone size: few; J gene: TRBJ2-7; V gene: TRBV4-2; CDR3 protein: CASSQDRKGVVYEQYF; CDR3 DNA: TGTGCCAGCAGCCAAGATAGGAAAGGAGTGGTCTACGAGCAGTACTTC
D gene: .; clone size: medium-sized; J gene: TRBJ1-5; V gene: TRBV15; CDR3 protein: CATSRGEGGRPSNQPQHF; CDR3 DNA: TGTGCCACCAGCAGAGGCGAGGGAGGACGGCCCTCGAATCAGCCCCAGCATTTT
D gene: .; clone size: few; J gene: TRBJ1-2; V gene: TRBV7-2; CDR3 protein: CASSLTGSYNYGYTF; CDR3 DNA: TGTGCCAGCAGCTTAACAGGGTCATATAACTATGGCTACACCTTC
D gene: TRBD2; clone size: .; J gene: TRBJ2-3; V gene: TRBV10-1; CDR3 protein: CASSESPSLAGGTDTQYF; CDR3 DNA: TGCGCCAGCAGTGAGTCCCCCTCCTTAGCGGGAGGCACAGATACGCAGTATTTT
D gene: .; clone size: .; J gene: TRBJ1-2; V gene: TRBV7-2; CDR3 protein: CASSRDGRNNYGYTF; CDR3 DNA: TGTGCCAGCAGCCGGGACGGCCGAAATAACTATGGCTACACCTTC
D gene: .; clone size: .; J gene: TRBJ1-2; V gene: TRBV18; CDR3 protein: CASSPENNANYGYTF; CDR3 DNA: TGTGCCAGCTCACCAGAAAACAATGCTAACTATGGCTACACCTTC
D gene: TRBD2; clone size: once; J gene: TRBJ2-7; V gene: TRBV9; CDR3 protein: CASSARLAGGYEQYF; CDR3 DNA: TGTGCCAGCAGCGCCCGACTAGCGGGGGGGTACGAGCAGTACTTC
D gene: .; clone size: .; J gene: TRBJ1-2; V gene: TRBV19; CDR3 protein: CASTQNYGYTF; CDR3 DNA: TGTGCCAGTACGCAGAACTATGGCTACACCTTC
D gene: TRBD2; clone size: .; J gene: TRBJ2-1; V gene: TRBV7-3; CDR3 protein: CASSPTPGTSGYNEQFF; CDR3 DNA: TGTGCCAGCAGCCCGACCCCCGGGACTAGCGGATACAATGAGCAGTTCTTC
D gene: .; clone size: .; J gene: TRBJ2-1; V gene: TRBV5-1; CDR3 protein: CASGVGGSSYNEQFF; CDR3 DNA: TGCGCCAGCGGGGTTGGAGGGAGCTCCTACAATGAGCAGTTCTTC
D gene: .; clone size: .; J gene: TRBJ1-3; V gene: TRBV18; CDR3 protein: CASSPPGNTIYF; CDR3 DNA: TGTGCCAGCTCACCTCCAGGAAACACCATATATTTT
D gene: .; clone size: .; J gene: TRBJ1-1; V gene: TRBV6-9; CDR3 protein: CASSYCSPAEMNTEAFF; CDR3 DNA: TGTGCCAGCAGTTATTGTAGTCCCGCCGAGATGAACACTGAAGCTTTCTTT
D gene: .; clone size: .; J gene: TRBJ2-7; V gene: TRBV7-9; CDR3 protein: CASSHQPWGSRPYEQYF; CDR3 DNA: TGTGCCAGCAGCCACCAGCCGTGGGGGTCCAGGCCCTACGAGCAGTACTTC
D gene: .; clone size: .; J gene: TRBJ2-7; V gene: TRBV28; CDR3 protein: CASNRGNEQYF; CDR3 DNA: TGTGCCTCAAATCGAGGGAACGAGCAGTACTTC
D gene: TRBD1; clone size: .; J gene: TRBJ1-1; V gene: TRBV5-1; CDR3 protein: CASSLVGQGAANTEAFF; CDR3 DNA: TGCGCCAGCAGCTTAGTCGGGCAGGGGGCGGCCAACACTGAAGCTTTCTTT
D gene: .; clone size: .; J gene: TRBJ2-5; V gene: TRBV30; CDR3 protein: CAWSVVAQETQYF; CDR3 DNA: TGTGCCTGGAGTGTAGTGGCCCAAGAGACCCAGTACTTC
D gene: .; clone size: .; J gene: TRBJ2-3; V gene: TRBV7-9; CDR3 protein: CASSTYRDTQYF; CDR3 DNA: TGTGCCAGCAGCACCTATCGGGATACGCAGTATTTT
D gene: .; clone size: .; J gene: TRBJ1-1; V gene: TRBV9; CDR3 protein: CASSPGWDGTEAFF; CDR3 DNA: TGTGCCAGCAGCCCCGGTTGGGATGGCACTGAAGCTTTCTTT
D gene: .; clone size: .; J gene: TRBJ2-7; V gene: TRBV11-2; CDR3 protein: CASSLGVQYEQYF; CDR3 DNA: TGTGCCAGCAGCTTAGGAGTTCAATACGAGCAGTACTTC
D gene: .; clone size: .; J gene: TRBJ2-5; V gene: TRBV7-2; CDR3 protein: CASSLGGIRETQYF; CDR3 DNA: TGTGCCAGCAGCTTAGGGGGAATACGAGAGACCCAGTACTTC
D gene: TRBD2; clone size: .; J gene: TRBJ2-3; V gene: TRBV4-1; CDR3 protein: CASSWTSGTTSSTDTQYF; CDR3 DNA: TGCGCCAGCAGCTGGACTAGCGGGACCACCTCTAGCACAGATACGCAGTATTTT
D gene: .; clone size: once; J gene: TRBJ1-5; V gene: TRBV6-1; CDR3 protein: CASTPSGDRQPQHF; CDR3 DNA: TGTGCCAGCACCCCGTCGGGGGATCGTCAGCCCCAGCATTTT
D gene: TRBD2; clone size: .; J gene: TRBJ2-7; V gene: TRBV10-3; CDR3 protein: CAISDGGGSAYEQYF; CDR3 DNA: TGTGCCATCAGTGACGGAGGCGGGAGCGCCTACGAGCAGTACTTC
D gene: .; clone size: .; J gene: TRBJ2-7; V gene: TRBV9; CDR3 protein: CASSVGGFYEQYF; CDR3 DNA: TGTGCCAGCAGCGTAGGGGGTTTCTACGAGCAGTACTTC
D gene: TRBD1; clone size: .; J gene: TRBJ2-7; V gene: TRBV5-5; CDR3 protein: CASSVDPQGAEQYF; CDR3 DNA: TGTGCCAGCAGCGTAGACCCTCAGGGGGCAGAGCAGTACTTC
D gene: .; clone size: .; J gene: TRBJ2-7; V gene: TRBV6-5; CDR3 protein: CASSYGGRGYEQYF; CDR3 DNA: TGTGCCAGCAGTTACGGGGGGCGGGGCTACGAGCAGTACTTC
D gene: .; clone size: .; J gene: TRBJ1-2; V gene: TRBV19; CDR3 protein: CASRPTIDYGYTF; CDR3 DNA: TGTGCCAGTAGGCCCACGATCGACTATGGCTACACCTTC
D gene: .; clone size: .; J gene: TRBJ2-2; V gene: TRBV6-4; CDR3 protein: CASSDSGAGELFF; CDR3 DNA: TGTGCCAGCAGTGACTCCGGTGCCGGGGAGCTGTTTTTT
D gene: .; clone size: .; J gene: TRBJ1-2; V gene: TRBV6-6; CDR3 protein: CASSYSMGSNYGYTF; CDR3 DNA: TGTGCCAGCAGTTACTCGATGGGTAGTAACTATGGCTACACCTTC